Following are 6 T cell receptor beta chains from one sample sequenced in a study of beta chain features in type 1 diabetes. Expressed TCRB transcripts were sequenced, since all the RNA that had been isolated was reverse transcribed. Only in-frame clones appear in the TCRdb table, and some are missing; sequencing was by immunoSEQ multiplex PCR. The table shows 350,000 or so clones, with about 18% occurring only once. Sequencing was performed on naive CD4+ T cells from blood. The receptors shown here come from a woman aged 18-29 years in good health.

The table lists this clone with a few counts. This chain connects TRBV23-1 to TRBJ2-5; tentatively, D is TRBD1 (6 bases). TRBV23-1 is an ORF, and what it does is uncertain. CDR3 size: 15 residues. V was cut by 0 bases and J by 0 bases, with 8 bases left in between. CDR3 in amino acids: CASSQSWDNQETQYF. CDR3 sequence (DNA): TGCGCCAGCAGTCAATCTTGGGACAACCAAGAGACCCAGTACTTC.

The chain employs TRBV6-5 and TRBJ1-2; tentatively, D is TRBD1 (6 bases). Germline loops: CDR1 MNHEY, CDR2 SVGAGI. The CDR3 runs 13 residues. The germline V and J ends were trimmed by 6 bases and 6 bases, with 14 bases remaining between them. The CDR3 DNA follows: TGTGCCAGCAGATTGACAGGTAGCAATGGCTACACCTTC. It yields the protein CASRLTGSNGYTF.

The chain combines TRBV27 with TRBJ2-1; 7 bases map to TRBD1. J was trimmed by 9 bases and V by 6 bases; bases with no gene match: 8. The germline CDR1 and CDR2 sequences are MNHEY and SMNVEV (reference sequence). This CDR3 contains 13 residues. The CDR3: CASRTGFPVEQFF. The DNA of the CDR3 is TGTGCCAGCAGGACAGGGTTCCCAGTTGAGCAGTTCTTC.

The genes are TRBV29-1 and TRBJ2-5; 8 bases map to TRBD1. The CDR3 runs to 15 residues. V shed 2 bases and J 0 bases; nucleotides not matched to a gene: 5. Germline V gene lookup returns CDR1 SQVTM and CDR2 ANQGSEA. CDR3: CSVEKTGAYQETQYF. In DNA form, the CDR3 reads TGCAGCGTTGAAAAGACAGGGGCCTACCAAGAGACCCAGTACTTC.

This chain uses TRBV11-2 with TRBJ2-7; 12 bases map to TRBD2. The CDR3 extends over 14 amino acids. Per germline, CDR1 SGHAT and CDR2 FQNNGV. V shed 6 bases, J shed 3 bases, and the junction held 3 bases outside the gene matches. CDR3 DNA: TGTGCCAGCAGGAGACTAGCGGGAGTCTACGAGCAGTACTTC. Translation gives CASRRLAGVYEQYF.

The DNA for the CDR3 is TGTGCCAGCAGGTATCTTCGGCTAGCGGGCACAGATACGCAGTATTTT. It specifies CASRYLRLAGTDTQYF. The chain combines TRBV11-2 with TRBJ2-3, with TRBD2 identical over 7 bases. With 6 bases clipped from V and 1 base from J, the junction kept 10 bases outside the gene matches. This CDR3 has 16 amino acids. The germline V gene encodes CDR1 SGHAT and CDR2 FQNNGV.